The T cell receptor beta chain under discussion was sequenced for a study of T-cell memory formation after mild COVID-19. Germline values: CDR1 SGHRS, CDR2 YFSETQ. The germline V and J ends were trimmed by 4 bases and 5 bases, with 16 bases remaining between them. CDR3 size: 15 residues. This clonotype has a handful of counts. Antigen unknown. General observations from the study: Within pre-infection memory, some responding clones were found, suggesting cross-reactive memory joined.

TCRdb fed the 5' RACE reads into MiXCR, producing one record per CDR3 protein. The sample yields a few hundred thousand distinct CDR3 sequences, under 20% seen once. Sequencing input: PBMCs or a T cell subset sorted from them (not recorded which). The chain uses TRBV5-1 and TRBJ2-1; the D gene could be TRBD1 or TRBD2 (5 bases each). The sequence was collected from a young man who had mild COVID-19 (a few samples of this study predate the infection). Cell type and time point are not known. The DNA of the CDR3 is TGCGCCAGCAGCCTCCCCGGACACGGGGACAATGAGCAGTTCTTC. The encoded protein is CASSLPGHGDNEQFF.